This T cell receptor (beta chain) was found in a study of shared clonotypes between healthy human individuals. Comments on this clone: Antigen: not known.

Trimming took 1 base from V and 6 from J, leaving 7 bases between them. Germline V gene sequence: CDR1 MNHEY, CDR2 SMNVEV (reference sequence). The CDR3 loop spans 13 amino acids. Whole-study findings and limits: Researchers found naive subsets generally carried larger estimated richness than memory subsets.

Generated by immunoSEQ multiplex PCR, the TCRdb table keeps only in-frame clones and is missing some. The table shows around 2.1 million clones, with about 92% occurring only once. CD45RO-negative, CCR7-positively selected cells formed the naive CD8 fraction, excluding terminally differentiated effector memory CD45RA+ cells. Sequencing was carried out using naive CD8+ T cells from PBMCs. This TCR was sampled from a man aged 18 to 35 in good health. Some clones in this sample may be carry-over from other donors' samples. The chain recombines TRBV27 with TRBJ2-1; the D is unclear. The CDR3 reads CASSLFPLNEQFF. The CDR3 nucleotides are TGTGCCAGCAGTTTATTCCCCCTCAATGAGCAGTTCTTC.